A selection of T cell receptor beta chains follows, all from one sample in a study of blood T cell repertoires in COVID-19. Clones were sequenced by immunoSEQ multiplex PCR, and TCRdb holds only the in-frame ones, with some missing. The sample carries tens of thousands of clones, around nine tenths recorded once. Sequenced material: peripheral blood. The receptors shown here come from a woman of 80 years or more with acute or convalescent COVID-19. The CDR3 runs from the conserved cysteine through the conserved F or W.

v_gene: TRBV10-3; len: 14; CDR3aa: CATMDRAGVQPQHF
v_gene: TRBV5-1; len: 17; CDR3aa: CASSLLSSGEIYNEQFF
v_gene: TRBV9; len: 14; CDR3aa: CASSPPDSAGEAFF
v_gene: TRBV28; len: 12; CDR3aa: CACTSGRVEQYF
v_gene: TRBV6-6; len: 14; CDR3aa: CASSYAVGNQPQHF
v_gene: TRBV7-2; len: 14; CDR3aa: CASSLRQRLYGYTF
v_gene: TRBV6-5; len: 13; CDR3aa: CASSPDRGYGYTF
v_gene: TRBV4-3; len: 15; CDR3aa: CASSQGHDSNQPQHF
v_gene: TRBV5-1; len: 16; CDR3aa: CASSSRPAGGQSEQFF
v_gene: TRBV7-3; len: 12; CDR3aa: CASSFAGETQYF
v_gene: TRBV10-3; len: 14; CDR3aa: CAISESRGNTEAFF
v_gene: TRBV6-5; len: 16; CDR3aa: CASSYVPGTGHPEAFF
v_gene: TRBV4-1; len: 16; CDR3aa: CASSQERSQKLPEAFF
v_gene: TRBV10-3; len: 16; CDR3aa: CAISDMASDRALGYTF
v_gene: TRBV5-5; len: 14; CDR3aa: CASSSGTDNSPLHF
v_gene: TRBV6-6; len: 15; CDR3aa: CASSYRTGSNTEAFF
v_gene: TRBV4-2; len: 15; CDR3aa: CASSPKGSSNTEAFF
v_gene: TRBV30; len: 13; CDR3aa: CAWSPTLYNEQFF
v_gene: TRBV1; len: 16; CDR3aa: CTSSQGPGGALETQYF
v_gene: TRBV2; len: 13; CDR3aa: CASSTSGTGELFF
v_gene: TRBV5-6; len: 14; CDR3aa: CASSLGGRVYGYTF
v_gene: TRBV4-3; len: 15; CDR3aa: CASSQEPSGTYEQYF